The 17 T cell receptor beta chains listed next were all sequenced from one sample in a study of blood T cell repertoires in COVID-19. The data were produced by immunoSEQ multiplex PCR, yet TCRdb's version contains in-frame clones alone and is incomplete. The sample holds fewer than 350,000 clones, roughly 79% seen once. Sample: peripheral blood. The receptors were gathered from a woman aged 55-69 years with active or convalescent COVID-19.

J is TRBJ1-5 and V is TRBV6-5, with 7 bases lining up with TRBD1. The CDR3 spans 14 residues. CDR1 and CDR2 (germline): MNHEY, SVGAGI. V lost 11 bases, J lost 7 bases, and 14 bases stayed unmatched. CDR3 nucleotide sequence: TGTGCCGGGAAGGGGCAGGGGGAGGAACAGCCCCAGCATTTT. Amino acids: CAGKGQGEEQPQHF.

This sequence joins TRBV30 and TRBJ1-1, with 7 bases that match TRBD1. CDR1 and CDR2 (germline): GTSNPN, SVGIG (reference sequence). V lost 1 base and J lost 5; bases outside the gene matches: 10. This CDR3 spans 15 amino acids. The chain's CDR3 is CAWSGQGVRRTEAFF. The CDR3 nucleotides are TGTGCCTGGAGTGGACAGGGCGTAAGGAGAACTGAAGCTTTCTTT.

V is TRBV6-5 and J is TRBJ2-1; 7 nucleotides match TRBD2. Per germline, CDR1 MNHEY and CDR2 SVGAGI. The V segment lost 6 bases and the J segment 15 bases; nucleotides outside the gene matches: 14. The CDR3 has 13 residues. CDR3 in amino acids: CASRDPSSGRAFF. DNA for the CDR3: TGTGCCAGCAGGGACCCCTCTTCGGGGAGGGCGTTCTTC.

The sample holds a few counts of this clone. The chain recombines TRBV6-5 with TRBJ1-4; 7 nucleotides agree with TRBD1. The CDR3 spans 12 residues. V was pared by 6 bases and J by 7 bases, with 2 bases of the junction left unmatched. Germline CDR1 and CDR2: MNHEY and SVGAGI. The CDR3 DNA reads TGTGCCAGCAGGGCAGGGGGTGAAAAACTGTTTTTT. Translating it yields CASRAGGEKLFF.

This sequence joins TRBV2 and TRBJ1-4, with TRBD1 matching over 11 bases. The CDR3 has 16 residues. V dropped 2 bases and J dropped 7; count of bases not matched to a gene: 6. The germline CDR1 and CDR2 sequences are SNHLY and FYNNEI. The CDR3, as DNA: TGTGCCAGCAGTGAATGGACAGGGGGCGCGGGTGAAAAACTGTTTTTT. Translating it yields CASSEWTGGAGEKLFF.

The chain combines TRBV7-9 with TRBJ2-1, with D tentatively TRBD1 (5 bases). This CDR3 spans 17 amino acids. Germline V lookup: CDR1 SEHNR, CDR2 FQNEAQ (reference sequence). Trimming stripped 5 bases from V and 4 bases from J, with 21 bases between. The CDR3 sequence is CASSARTNMGPYNEQFF. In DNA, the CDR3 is TGTGCCAGCAGCGCCCGGACAAACATGGGTCCTTACAATGAGCAGTTCTTC.

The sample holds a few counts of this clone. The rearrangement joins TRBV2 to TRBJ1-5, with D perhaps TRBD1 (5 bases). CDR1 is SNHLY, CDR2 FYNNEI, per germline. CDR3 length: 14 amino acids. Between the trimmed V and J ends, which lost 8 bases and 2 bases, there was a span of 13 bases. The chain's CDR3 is CASGALRGNQPQHF. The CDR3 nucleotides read TGTGCCAGCGGGGCCCTCAGGGGCAATCAGCCCCAGCATTTT.

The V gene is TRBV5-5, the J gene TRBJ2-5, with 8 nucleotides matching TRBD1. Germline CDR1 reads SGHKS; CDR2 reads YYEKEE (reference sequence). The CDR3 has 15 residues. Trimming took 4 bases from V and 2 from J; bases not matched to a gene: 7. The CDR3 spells CASSQLTGAQETQYF. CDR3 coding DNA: TGTGCCAGCAGCCAATTGACAGGGGCGCAAGAGACCCAGTACTTC.

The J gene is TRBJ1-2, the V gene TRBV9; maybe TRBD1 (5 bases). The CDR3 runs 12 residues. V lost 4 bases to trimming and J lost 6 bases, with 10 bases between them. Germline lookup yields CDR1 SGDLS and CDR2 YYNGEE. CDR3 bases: TGTGCCAGCAGCAACCGGGGGAATGGCTACACCTTC. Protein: CASSNRGNGYTF.

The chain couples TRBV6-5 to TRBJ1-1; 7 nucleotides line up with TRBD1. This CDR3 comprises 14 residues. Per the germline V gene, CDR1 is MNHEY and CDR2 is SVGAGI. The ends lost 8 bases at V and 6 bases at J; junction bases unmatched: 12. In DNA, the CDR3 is TGTGCCAGCGGCCTACCCAGGACAGGCTCTGAAGCTTTCTTT. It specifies CASGLPRTGSEAFF.

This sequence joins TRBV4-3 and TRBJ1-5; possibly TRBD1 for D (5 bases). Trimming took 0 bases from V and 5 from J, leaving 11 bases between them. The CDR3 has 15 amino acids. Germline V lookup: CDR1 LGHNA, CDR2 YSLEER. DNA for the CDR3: TGCGCCAGCAGCCAAGATTCGGGGGGAGATCAGCCCCAGCATTTT. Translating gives CASSQDSGGDQPQHF.

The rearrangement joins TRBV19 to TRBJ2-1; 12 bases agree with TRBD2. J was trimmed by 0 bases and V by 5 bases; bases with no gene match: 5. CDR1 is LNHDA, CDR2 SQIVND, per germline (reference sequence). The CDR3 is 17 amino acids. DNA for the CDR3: TGTGCCAGTAGTGGCACTAGCGGGGGGAGCTCCTACAATGAGCAGTTCTTC. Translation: CASSGTSGGSSYNEQFF.

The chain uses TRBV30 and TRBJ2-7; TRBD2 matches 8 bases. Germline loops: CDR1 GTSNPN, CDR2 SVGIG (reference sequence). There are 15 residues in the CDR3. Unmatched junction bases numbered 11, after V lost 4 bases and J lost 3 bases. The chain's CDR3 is CAWKGDAAGVYEQYF. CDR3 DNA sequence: TGTGCCTGGAAGGGGGACGCAGCGGGAGTCTACGAGCAGTACTTC.

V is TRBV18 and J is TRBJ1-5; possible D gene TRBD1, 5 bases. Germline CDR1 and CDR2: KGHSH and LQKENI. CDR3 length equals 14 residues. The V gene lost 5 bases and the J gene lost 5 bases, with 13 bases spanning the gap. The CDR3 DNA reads TGTGCCAGCTCAGCAGGGCCCCGCGATCAGCCCCAGCATTTT. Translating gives CASSAGPRDQPQHF.

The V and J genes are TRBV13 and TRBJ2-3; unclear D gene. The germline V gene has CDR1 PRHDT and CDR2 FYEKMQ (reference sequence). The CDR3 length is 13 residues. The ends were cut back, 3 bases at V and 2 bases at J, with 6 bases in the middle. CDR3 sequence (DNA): TGTGCCAGCAGCTTCGGTTACACAGATACGCAGTATTTT. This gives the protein CASSFGYTDTQYF. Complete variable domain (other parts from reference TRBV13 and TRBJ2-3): AAGVIQSPRHLIKEKRETATLKCYPIPRHDTVYWYQQGPGQDPQFLISFYEKMQSDKGSIPDRFSAQQFSDYHSELNMSSLELGDSALYFCASSFGYTDTQYFGPGTRLTVL.

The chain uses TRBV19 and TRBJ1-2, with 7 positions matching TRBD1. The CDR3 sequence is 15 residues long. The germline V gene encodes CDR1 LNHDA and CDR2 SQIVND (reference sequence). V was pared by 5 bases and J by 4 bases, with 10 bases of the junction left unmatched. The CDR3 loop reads CASSLFPGQIYGYTF. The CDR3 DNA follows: TGTGCCAGTAGTCTTTTCCCGGGACAGATCTATGGCTACACCTTC.

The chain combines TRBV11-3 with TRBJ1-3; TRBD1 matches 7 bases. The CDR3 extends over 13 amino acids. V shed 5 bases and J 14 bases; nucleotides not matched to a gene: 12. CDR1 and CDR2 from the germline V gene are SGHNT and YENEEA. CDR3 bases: TGTGCCAGCAGCCGGGACAGTGTCTCGCCCCTATATTTT. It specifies CASSRDSVSPLYF.